These T cell receptor beta chains were read from a single sample in a study of cytomegalovirus exposure and HLA in healthy donors. Method: immunoSEQ multiplex PCR; TCRdb's copy keeps in-frame clones and lacks some. Of some 200,000 clones listed, over 80% are singletons. The sample taken for sequencing was PBMCs. Receptors originate from a middle-aged man in good health and CMV-seropositive. Both conserved end residues are part of each CDR3. Fields, in order: V gene, CDR3 protein.

V gene: TRBV7-9; CDR3 protein: CASSGTGGEKTQYF
V gene: TRBV7-9; CDR3 protein: CASSSRDRASYEQYF
V gene: TRBV27; CDR3 protein: CASSLGTSGGVSYEQYF
V gene: TRBV18; CDR3 protein: CASSLRDRGEKLFF
V gene: TRBV19; CDR3 protein: CASSPVGATGGTETQYF
V gene: TRBV5-8; CDR3 protein: CASIPPGGFQNTEAFF
V gene: TRBV4-3; CDR3 protein: CASSQGGGTRETQYF
V gene: TRBV6-6; CDR3 protein: CASSGLAGGIYEQFF
V gene: TRBV30; CDR3 protein: CAWSRDLSYEQYF
V gene: TRBV7-3; CDR3 protein: CASRGADENTEAFF
V gene: TRBV28; CDR3 protein: CASSSLVPELAGNNNEQFF
V gene: TRBV5-3; CDR3 protein: CARSMYRGPGELFF
V gene: TRBV2; CDR3 protein: CASSSHRGSYEQYF
V gene: TRBV6-4; CDR3 protein: CASSDRSSGGRAETQYF
V gene: TRBV9; CDR3 protein: CASSVGVGSYNEQFF
V gene: TRBV7-2; CDR3 protein: CASSFSGGKGNEQFF
V gene: TRBV5-1; CDR3 protein: CASSPWTGTGEQYF
V gene: TRBV10-1; CDR3 protein: CASSGAPVRVCNQPQHF
V gene: TRBV10-3; CDR3 protein: CAISESEAAGARGELFF
V gene: TRBV6-5; CDR3 protein: CASNRGTTNEKLFF
V gene: TRBV7-2; CDR3 protein: CASSPGTGGYYGYTF
V gene: TRBV5-4; CDR3 protein: CASSQAPNSRDTQYF
V gene: TRBV5-1; CDR3 protein: CASSYGQEETQYF
V gene: TRBV7-8; CDR3 protein: CASSFVGELFF
V gene: TRBV28; CDR3 protein: CASTAPGAQHF
V gene: TRBV6-5; CDR3 protein: CASSPDRSGNQPQHF
V gene: TRBV4-2; CDR3 protein: CASSHHRQGYNQPQHF